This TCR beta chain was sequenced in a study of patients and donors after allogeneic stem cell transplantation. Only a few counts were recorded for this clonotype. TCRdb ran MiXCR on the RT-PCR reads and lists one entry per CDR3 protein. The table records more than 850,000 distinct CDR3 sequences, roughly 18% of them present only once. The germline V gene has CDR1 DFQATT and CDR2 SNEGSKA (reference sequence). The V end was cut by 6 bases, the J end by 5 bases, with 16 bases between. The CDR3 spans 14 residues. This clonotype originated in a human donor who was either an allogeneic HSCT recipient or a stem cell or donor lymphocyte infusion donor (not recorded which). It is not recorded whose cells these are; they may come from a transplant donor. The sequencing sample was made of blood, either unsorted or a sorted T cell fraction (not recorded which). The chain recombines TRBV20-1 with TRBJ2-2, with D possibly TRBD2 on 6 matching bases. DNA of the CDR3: TGCAGTGCGGACGTGGGGGGATCGACCGGGGAGCTGTTTTTT. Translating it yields CSADVGGSTGELFF.